This TCR beta chain originates from a study of vaccination and CD4 T cells after COVID-19 (dated by TCRdb to between 2021 and 2023). With regard to the full study: In the convalescent cohort there were six males and four females, among whom were two Hispanic individuals, seven Caucasians, two Asians and one multiracial person. In 10 COVID-19 convalescent patients and a handful of infection-naive healthy vaccine recipients, the spike-specific CD4+ TCR repertoire before mRNA vaccination was compared with the repertoire after mRNA vaccination. Post-COVID blood samples from convalescent patients were collected a median of roughly 100 days after diagnosis, with a range of roughly 35 to 180 days. Participants received two doses of either the Pfizer-BioNTech BNT162b2 vaccine (n=8) or the Moderna mRNA-1273 vaccine (n=2). Post-vaccine blood samples were collected a median of about 72 days after the second vaccine dose, ranging from about 13 to 241 days. Culture stimuli were overlapping spike peptide pools from SARS-CoV-2 and from the common cold coronaviruses HCoV-NL63, HCoV-OC43 and HCoV-229E. Control cultures used a CEFX viral epitope pool as positive control, an HIV-1 Nef peptide pool as negative control, or no peptide. The paper's findings and limits, for the study overall: The number of convalescent patients in the study was relatively small, and the study did not examine early timepoints following natural infection. In convalescent patients, a median approximately 83% of post-vaccine SARS-CoV-2-reactive clones were detected only after vaccination, suggesting vaccine-specific priming. Of the vaccine-specific clones in convalescent patients, 304 of 307, or nearly all, reacted only to SARS-CoV-2 spike and did not cross-react with common cold coronaviruses. The median number of SARS-CoV-2-reactive clonotypes rose from 20 to 25 after infection to 38 after vaccination, but the change was not significant.

V is cut by 6 bases and J by 4 bases, and the space between the germline ends is 18 bases. CDR1 is given as DFQATT and CDR2 as SNEGSKA, both from the germline V gene (reference sequence). From its cysteine to its phenylalanine, the CDR3 spans 14 amino acids. Only the CDR3 part of the read is kept: 42 bases, read in frame from the first base. The treatment or condition label, read with the paper, signifies: roughly ten-day PBMC culture with coronavirus spike peptide pools or control peptides (ViraFEST assay). The study used the ViraFEST assay, which expanded antigen-specific T cells with peptide pools and then identified expanded clonotypes by TCR sequencing. Healthy vaccine recipients had no prior SARS-CoV-2 infection, confirmed by negative nucleocapsid antibody tests before and after vaccination. Each well held 2.2 million or so PBMCs cultured with around 9 ug/ml peptide pools in IMDM containing about 5% human AB serum and roughly 9 IU/ml IL-2. On days 3 and 7, half of the culture medium was replaced with fresh IL-2-containing medium. Once the cells had been in culture for about 10 days, the EasySep CD4+ T cell isolation kit was used to isolate CD4+ T cells by negative selection. PBMCs were separated from whole blood using Ficoll-Paque Plus gradient centrifugation and then either used fresh or cryopreserved at -140C. Triplicate wells were generally used for each culture condition.

The library was built by means of PCR. DNA from cultured CD4+ T cells was subjected to TCR sequencing with the Oncomine TCR Beta short-read assay at the Johns Hopkins FTIC core. The QIAamp micro DNA kit was used to extract genomic DNA from the cultured CD4+ T cells. The Oncomine TCR Beta libraries from cultured CD4+ T cells were pooled using unique dual indexes and then sequenced on an Illumina iSeq 100. The original methods were these. Non-productive sequences were removed, and CDR3s not starting with C, not ending with F or W, or shorter than 7 amino acids were discarded. Antigen-specific clonotypes were identified using the MANAFEST web application through comparison of peptide-stimulated wells with reference and other culture wells. For a clone to be called positive, the clone needed an FDR below 0.05, an odds ratio above 5, and a productive frequency above 0.1% in at least two of three replicate wells. Clonotypes that were significantly expanded in both SARS-CoV-2 spike wells and at least one common cold coronavirus spike condition were defined as cross-reactive. Using R version 3.6.1, CDR3 homology was evaluated through Levenshtein distances (stringdist) along with unrooted phylogenetic trees (ape). TCRdb took the public reads, trimmed them with fastp at Q25, ran MiXCR for clone calling and kept in-frame beta chains. Entries that share a CDR3 protein sequence are merged under the most common genes and DNA. The V and J calls and clone size come from TCRdb's table, not from the authors' own analysis. This sample has about 15,000 distinct CDR3 sequences in its table, and 20% to 25% of those were observed once. The ten top clones hold around 12% of the sample.

Relative to its sample, this clonotype is medium-sized (0.01 to 0.1%). It has no known antigen specificity. Base qualities were left out, and no much larger clone turns up one base away. This sequence was found in a human donor who received a COVID-19 vaccine. Here the chain combines TRBV20-1 and TRBJ1-1; a weak D assignment points to TRBD1 (6 bases agree). The sample in question was CD4+ T cells from blood, cultured in vitro, obtained before SARS-CoV-2 vaccination. The DNA sequence is TGCAGTGCCCGGTCCCCAACAGGGACCACTGAAGCTTTCTTT. This encodes CSARSPTGTTEAFF.